The source of this TCR beta chain is a study of cytomegalovirus exposure and HLA in healthy donors. On this clone itself: The antigen remains undetermined.

Study-wide results and caveats: Later analysis indicated greater clonal expansion among HLA-associated TCR beta chains than among equally common other chains.

Use of 60 Vbeta and 13 Jbeta primers characterized the PCR. The protocol was immunoSEQ multiplex PCR, while the TCRdb copy is restricted to in-frame clones and leaves out a portion. The table records roughly 140,000 clones, around 84% of them present only once. This receptor was taken from a boy younger than 10 in good health and CMV-seronegative. Sequencing input: PBMCs.

As DNA, the CDR3 is TGTGCCAGCAGCGCGAGCCGGGACAGGGGAACCGGGGAGCTGTTTTTT. Its translation is CASSASRDRGTGELFF. V gene TRBV9 combines with J gene TRBJ2-2; 10 bases agree with TRBD1. After removal of 3 bases from V and 5 bases from J, the junction contained 7 bases not matched to a gene. Germline CDR1 SGDLS, CDR2 YYNGEE. This CDR3 region has 16 residues. The full variable domain, in which reference TRBV9 and TRBJ2-2 provide the parts outside the CDR3, is DSGVTQTPKHLITATGQRVTLRCSPRSGDLSVYWYQQSLDQGLQFLIQYYNGEERAKGNILERFSAQQFPDLHSELNLSSLELGDSALYFCASSASRDRGTGELFFGEGSRLTVL.